This T cell receptor beta chain originates from a study of metastatic and nonmetastatic thyroid tumors. Study information: Repertoire data that came from the blood and tumor or nodule tissue of malignant and benign thyroid patients were compared. Study findings and constraints: Significantly higher TCR beta diversity was reportedly seen in malignant thyroid tumors than benign nodules, in blood and tumor.

As originally analysed: A distant-metastasis classifier for papillary thyroid cancer was built using CDR3 differences across clinicopathological groups. TCRdb reprocessed the PCR reads using MiXCR. Here the V and J calls rest on TCRdb's processing, not on the authors' analysis. The repertoire holds under 45,000 clones, with around a sixth as singletons. As concerns this clone: Its antigen remains unknown. The CDR3 does not end in the conserved phenylalanine or tryptophan, so this is likely a read error.

The germline V gene encodes CDR1 DFQATT and CDR2 SNEGSKA (reference sequence). CDR3 length equals 15 residues. Among the patients, none had received any treatment before thyroid surgery. The source of this sequence is a female donor with papillary thyroid cancer or a benign thyroid nodule (not recorded which). Some clones in this sample may be carry-over from other donors' samples. The sample comprised tumor tissue. The rearrangement links TRBV20-1 to TRBJ2-3, with TRBD2 matching 8 bases. The CDR3, as DNA: TGCAATGCTAACAAGCGGGAGTCCGGCACAGATACGCAGTATTTG. Translated, it gives CNANKRESGTDTQYL.